This T cell receptor (beta chain) appears in the sequencing data of a study of shared clonotypes between healthy human individuals. V shed 4 bases, J shed 3 bases, and the junction held 6 bases outside the gene matches. The CDR3 totals 16 residues. The V gene's germline CDR1 is LNHDA and CDR2 SQIVND (reference sequence). Study observations and caveats: As a rule, naive subsets had a larger estimated richness than memory subsets.

Methods used by the authors: ImmunoSEQ sequences covered only the junction and lacked quality scores; filtering therefore differed. The method was immunoSEQ multiplex PCR; TCRdb's version includes in-frame clones alone and lacks a portion of them. The V and J calls and clone size are taken from that table; D and trimming were inferred from the DNA. In the table there are a few million clones, approximately 95% of which are singletons. On this clone: What it recognizes is unknown. The same CDR3 is also encoded by other DNA sequences in this sample.

The rearrangement joins TRBV19 to TRBJ2-3; the match to TRBD1 covers 11 bases. The sequence derives from a man between 18 and 29 years old in good health. Some clones in this sample may be carry-over from other donors' samples. Input material: naive CD4+ T cells from PBMCs. Subset reported: CD45RA+ positively selected. CDR3 DNA: TGTGCCAGTAGTAGCCCAAGGGACAGGGGGACAGATACGCAGTATTTT. As protein: CASSSPRDRGTDTQYF.